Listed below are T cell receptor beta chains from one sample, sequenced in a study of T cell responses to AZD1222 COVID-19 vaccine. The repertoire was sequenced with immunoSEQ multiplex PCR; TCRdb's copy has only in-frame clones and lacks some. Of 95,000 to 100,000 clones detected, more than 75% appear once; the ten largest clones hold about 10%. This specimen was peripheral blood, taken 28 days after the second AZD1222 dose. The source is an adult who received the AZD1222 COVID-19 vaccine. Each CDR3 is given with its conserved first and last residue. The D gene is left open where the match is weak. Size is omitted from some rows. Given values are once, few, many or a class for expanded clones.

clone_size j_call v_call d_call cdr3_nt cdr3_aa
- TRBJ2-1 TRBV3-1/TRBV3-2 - TGTGCCAGCAGCCAAAGTTGGTGGTCGAACAATGAGCAGTTCTTC CASSQSWWSNNEQFF
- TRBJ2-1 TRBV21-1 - TGTGCCAGCAGCAAAAAGTTCTCGGGGGAAAATCGTTCCTCCTACAATGAGCAGTTCTTC CASSKKFSGENRSSYNEQFF
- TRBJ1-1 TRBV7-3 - TGTGCCAGCAGCTTAAGTAGGAACACTGAAGCTTTCTTT CASSLSRNTEAFF
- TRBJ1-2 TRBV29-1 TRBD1 TGCAGCGTTGAAGCCGTAGGGGGCCCCTATGGCTACACCTTC CSVEAVGGPYGYTF
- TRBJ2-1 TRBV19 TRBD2 TGTGCCAGTAGTCGGACTAGCGGGAGTCGGGAGCAGTTCTTC CASSRTSGSREQFF
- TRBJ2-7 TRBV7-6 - TGTGCCAGCAGCTCCGGGACCTCTCGGGAGCAGTACTTC CASSSGTSREQYF
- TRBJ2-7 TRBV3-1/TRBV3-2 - TGTGCCAGCAGCCAAGATCTAGCAGGGTTGGGATACGAGCAGTACTTC CASSQDLAGLGYEQYF
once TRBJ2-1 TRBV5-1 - TGCGCCAGCAGCTTGGTTGCGGTCTCCTACAATGAGCAGTTCTTC CASSLVAVSYNEQFF
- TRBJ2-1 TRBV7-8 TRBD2 TGTGCCAGCAGCTTATTAGCGGGAGTAAATGAGCAGTTCTTC CASSLLAGVNEQFF
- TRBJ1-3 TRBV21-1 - TGTGCCAGCAGCCCGGTCAGGGGGCTTGGAAACACCATATATTTT CASSPVRGLGNTIYF
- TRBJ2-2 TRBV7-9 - TGTGCCAGCAGCCAAGTCTCCGGGGAGCTGTTTTTT CASSQVSGELFF
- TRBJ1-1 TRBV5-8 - TGTGCCAGCAGCTTGGGGGGGGGTATGGACACTGAAGCTTTCTTT CASSLGGGMDTEAFF
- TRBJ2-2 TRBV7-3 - TGTGCCAGCTCTCGGAGGGAGGTCACCGGGGAGCTGTTTTTT CASSRREVTGELFF
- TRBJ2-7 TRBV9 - TGTGCCAGCAGCACCAGCGGGTCCTACGAGCAGTACTTC CASSTSGSYEQYF
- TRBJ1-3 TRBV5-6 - TGTGCCAGCAGTCAACTCCAGGGGAACACCATATATTTT CASSQLQGNTIYF
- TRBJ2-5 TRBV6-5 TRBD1 TGTGCCAGCAGTCGGGACAGGCAAGAGACCCAGTACTTC CASSRDRQETQYF
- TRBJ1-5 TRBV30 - TGTGCCTGGAGTCCATCTAATCAGCCCCAGCATTTT CAWSPSNQPQHF
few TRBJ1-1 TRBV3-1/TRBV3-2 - TGTGCCAGCAGCCAAGTCGGCGGGGGTGCTGAAGCTTTCTTT CASSQVGGGAEAFF
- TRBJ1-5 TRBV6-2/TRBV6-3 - TGTGCCAGCAGTTACGGGGGGCCTCGACAGCCCCAGCATTTT CASSYGGPRQPQHF
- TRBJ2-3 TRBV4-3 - TGCGCCAGCAGCCAAGGTCCAGCGCGGGACACAGATACGCAGTATTTT CASSQGPARDTDTQYF
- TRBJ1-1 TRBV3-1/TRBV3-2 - TGTGCCAGCAGCCAAGAAGGCAGAAACACTGAAGCTTTCTTT CASSQEGRNTEAFF
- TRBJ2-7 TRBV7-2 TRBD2 TGTGCCAGCAGCCTCTCTCGGGGGCGGGAGGGCCGACACGAGCAGTACTTC CASSLSRGREGRHEQYF
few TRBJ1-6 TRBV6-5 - TGTGCCAGCACGCGGTCCCAGGGGTCCGATTCACCCCTCCACTTT CASTRSQGSDSPLHF
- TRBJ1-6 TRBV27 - TGTGCCAGCAAGAGCTCCTATAATTCACCCCTCCACTTT CASKSSYNSPLHF
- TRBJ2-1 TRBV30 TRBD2 TGTGCCTGGAGTGTTGCAGCTAGCGGGAGAATTGACAATGAGCAGTTCTTC CAWSVAASGRIDNEQFF
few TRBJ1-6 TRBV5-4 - TGTGCCAGCAGCTCTATCCCGCAGGGGCGATCACCCCTCCACTTT CASSSIPQGRSPLHF
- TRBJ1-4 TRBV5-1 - TGCGCCAGCAGCTTGGGGCAGGGTGAAAAACTGTTTTTT CASSLGQGEKLFF
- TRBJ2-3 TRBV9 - TGTGCCAGCAGCGTAGTTCCGGGGGGCACAGATACGCAGTATTTT CASSVVPGGTDTQYF
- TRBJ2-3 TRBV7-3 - TGTGCCAGCAGCTTCGGAGGGACAGATACGCAGTATTTT CASSFGGTDTQYF
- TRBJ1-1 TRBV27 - TGTGCCAGCAAATCCCAGGGGACCTCGTTCACTGAAGCTTTCTTT CASKSQGTSFTEAFF
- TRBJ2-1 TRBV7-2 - TGTGCCAGCAGCTCCCGAGGGACGTCTGAGCAGTTCTTC CASSSRGTSEQFF
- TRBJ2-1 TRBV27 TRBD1 TGTGCCAGCAGTTTACCCCGGACAGGCAATGAGCAGTTCTTC CASSLPRTGNEQFF
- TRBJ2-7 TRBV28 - TGTGCCAGCAGTTTGAGAGGAACCTACGAGCAGTACTTC CASSLRGTYEQYF
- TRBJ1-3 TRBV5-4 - TGTGCCAGCAGCTTGGCCAGCACACAGAGCTCTGGAAACACCATATATTTT CASSLASTQSSGNTIYF
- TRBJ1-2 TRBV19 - TGTGCCAGTAGTGGGGAGGGACGTTATGGCTACACCTTC CASSGEGRYGYTF
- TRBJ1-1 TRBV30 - TGTGCCTGGAGCGACGGGAACACTGAAGCTTTCTTT CAWSDGNTEAFF
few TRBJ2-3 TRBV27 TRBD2 TGTGCCAGCAGTTTTTCGGGACTAGGGTCAGATACGCAGTATTTT CASSFSGLGSDTQYF
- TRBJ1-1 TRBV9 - TGCGCCAGCAGCGTAGCTGGGGTTGACACTGAAGCTTTCTTT CASSVAGVDTEAFF
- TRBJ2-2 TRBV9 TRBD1 TGTGCCAGCAGCGTATCTGCCGGGACAGCTAACACCGGGGAGCTGTTTTTT CASSVSAGTANTGELFF